This TCR beta chain emerged from a study of OX40 agonist ivuxolimab in advanced cancers. Study-wide background: An agonistic anti-OX40 (CD134) antibody, ivuxolimab, was used to treat the patients. Treatment received earlier with anti-PD-1, anti-PD-L1 or anti-CTLA-4 agents was allowed, and over 35% had some. Study observations and caveats: Circulating CD4+ and CD8+ T cells showed clonal expansion by week 6 at 0.1 to 3.0 mg/kg. CD8+ T cells showed, on average, more clonal expansion than CD4+ cells.

This table comes from immunoSEQ multiplex PCR, and its TCRdb copy is limited to in-frame clones, with some not included. The table has roughly 35,000 clones, less than 85% seen once. CDR1 is SGHDT and CDR2 is YYEEEE in the germline V gene. The CDR3 is 11 amino acids. Points on this clone: Its antigen is not identified. A read error may account for a junction end that differs from germline.

The receptor's source is an adult with an advanced solid tumor such as melanoma, head and neck, liver or kidney cancer. The sequenced sample was CD4+ or CD8+ T cells sorted from blood, obtained in a trial of the OX40 agonist ivuxolimab. The rearrangement uses TRBV5-6 and TRBJ2-1; unclear D gene. Here the CDR3 reads CASSLGNERFF. As DNA, the CDR3 is TGTGCCAGCAGCTTGGGGAATGAGCGGTTCTTC.